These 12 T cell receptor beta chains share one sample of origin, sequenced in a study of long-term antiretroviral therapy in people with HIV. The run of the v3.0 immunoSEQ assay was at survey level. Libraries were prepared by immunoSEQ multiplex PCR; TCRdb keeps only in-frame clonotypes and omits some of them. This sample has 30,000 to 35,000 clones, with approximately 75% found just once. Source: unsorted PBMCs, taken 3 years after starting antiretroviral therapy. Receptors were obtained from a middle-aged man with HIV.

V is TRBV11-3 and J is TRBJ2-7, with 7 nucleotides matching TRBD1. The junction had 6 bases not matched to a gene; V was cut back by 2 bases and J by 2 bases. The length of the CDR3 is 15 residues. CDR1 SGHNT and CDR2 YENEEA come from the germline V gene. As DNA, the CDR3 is TGTGCCAGCAGCTTAAGGACAGGAATTACCTACGAGCAGTACTTC. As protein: CASSLRTGITYEQYF.

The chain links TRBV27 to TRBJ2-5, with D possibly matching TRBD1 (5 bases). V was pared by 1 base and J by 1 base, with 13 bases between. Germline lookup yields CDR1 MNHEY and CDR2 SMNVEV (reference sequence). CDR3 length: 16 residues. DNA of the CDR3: TGTGCCAGCAGTTTATACCCGACAGTCAGCCAAGAGACCCAGTACTTC. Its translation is CASSLYPTVSQETQYF.

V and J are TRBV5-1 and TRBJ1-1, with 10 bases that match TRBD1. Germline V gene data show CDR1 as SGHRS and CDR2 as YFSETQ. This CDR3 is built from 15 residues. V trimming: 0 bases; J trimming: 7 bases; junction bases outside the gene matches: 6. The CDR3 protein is CASSLGGTGEDEAFF. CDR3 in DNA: TGCGCCAGCAGCTTGGGTGGGACAGGGGAGGATGAAGCTTTCTTT.

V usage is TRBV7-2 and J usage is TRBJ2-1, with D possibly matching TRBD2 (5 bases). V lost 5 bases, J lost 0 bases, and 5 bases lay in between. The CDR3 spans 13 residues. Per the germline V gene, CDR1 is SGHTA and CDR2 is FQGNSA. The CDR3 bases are TGTGCCAGCAGCGGGAGCTCCTACAATGAGCAGTTCTTC. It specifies CASSGSSYNEQFF.

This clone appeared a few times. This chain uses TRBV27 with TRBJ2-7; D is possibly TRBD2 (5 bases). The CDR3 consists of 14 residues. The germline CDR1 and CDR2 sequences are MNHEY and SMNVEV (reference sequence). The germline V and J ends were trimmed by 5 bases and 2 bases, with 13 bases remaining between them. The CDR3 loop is CASSPGIGAYEQYF. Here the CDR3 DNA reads TGTGCCAGCAGTCCCGGGATTGGTGCCTACGAGCAGTACTTC.

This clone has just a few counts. CDR3 coding DNA: TGTGCCAGCAGCCAACGGACAGGGTGGGATACGCAGTATTTT. Translated: CASSQRTGWDTQYF. V usage is TRBV7-2 and J usage is TRBJ2-3, with TRBD1 matching over 8 bases. Germline CDR1 SGHTA, CDR2 FQGNSA. The V and J ends lost 5 bases and 6 bases, in that order; junction bases with no gene match: 7. The CDR3 spans 14 residues. Complete variable domain (other parts from reference TRBV7-2 and TRBJ2-3): GAGVSQSPSNKVTEKGKDVELRCDPISGHTALYWYRQSLGQGLEFLIYFQGNSAPDKSGLPSDRFSAERTGGSVSTLTIQRTQQEDSAVYLCASSQRTGWDTQYFGPGTRLTVL.

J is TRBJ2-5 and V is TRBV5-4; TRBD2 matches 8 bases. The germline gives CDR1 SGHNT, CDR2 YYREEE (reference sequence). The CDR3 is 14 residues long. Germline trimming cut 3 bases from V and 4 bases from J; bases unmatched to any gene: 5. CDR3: CASSSARGGETQYF. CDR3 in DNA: TGTGCCAGCAGCTCCGCCCGGGGGGGAGAGACCCAGTACTTC.

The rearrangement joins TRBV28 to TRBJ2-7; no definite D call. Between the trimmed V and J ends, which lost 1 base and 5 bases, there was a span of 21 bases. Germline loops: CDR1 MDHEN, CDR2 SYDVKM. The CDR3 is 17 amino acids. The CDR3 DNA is TGTGCCAGCAGTTTATTTTTTCGGCAGAAGGACGTCGACGAGCAGTACTTC. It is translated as CASSLFFRQKDVDEQYF.

Written as DNA, the CDR3 is TGTGCCAGCAGCTCCGGGACAGCTAATCAGCCCCAGCATTTT. Protein product: CASSSGTANQPQHF. The rearrangement joins TRBV7-2 to TRBJ1-5; 7 bases agree with TRBD1. V lost 4 bases to trimming and J lost 4 bases; unmatched junction nucleotides: 4. Germline V CDR1 and CDR2: SGHTA, FQGNSA. The CDR3 loop spans 14 amino acids.

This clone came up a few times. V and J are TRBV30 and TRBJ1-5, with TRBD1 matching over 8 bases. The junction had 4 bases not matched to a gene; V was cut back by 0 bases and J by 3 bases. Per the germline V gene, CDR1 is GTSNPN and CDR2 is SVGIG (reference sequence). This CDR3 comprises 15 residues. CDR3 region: CAWSVRQGHNQPQHF. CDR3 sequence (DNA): TGTGCCTGGAGTGTTCGACAGGGGCACAATCAGCCCCAGCATTTT. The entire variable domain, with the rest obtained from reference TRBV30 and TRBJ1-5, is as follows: SQTIHQWPATLVQPVGSPLSLECTVEGTSNPNLYWYRQAAGRGLQLLFYSVGIGQISSEVPQNLSASRPQDRQFILSSKKLLLSDSGFYLCAWSVRQGHNQPQHFGDGTRLSIL.

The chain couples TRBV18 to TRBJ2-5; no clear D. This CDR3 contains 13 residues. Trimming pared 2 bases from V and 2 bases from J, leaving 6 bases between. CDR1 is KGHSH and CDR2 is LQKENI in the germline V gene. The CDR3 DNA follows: TGTGCCAGCTCACCAAGACAACAAGAGACCCAGTACTTC. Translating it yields CASSPRQQETQYF.

CDR3 residues: CASSLGQENTEAFF. The CDR3 coding sequence is TGTGCCAGCAGCTTAGGGCAGGAGAACACTGAAGCTTTCTTT. The chain employs TRBV7-6 and TRBJ1-1; D call uncertain. Trimming stripped 1 base from V and 1 base from J, with 7 bases between. Germline V CDR1 and CDR2: SGHVS, FNYEAQ. The CDR3 spans 14 residues.